The clone carrying this TCR beta chain was counted only a few times. In germline, CDR1 is SGDLS, CDR2 YYNGEE. Trimming removed 0 bases at V and 1 base at J, with 11 bases between. The CDR3 runs to 15 residues. The CD4+ and CD8+ fractions came from positive magnetic bead selection and were purity-checked by flow cytometry. These data are taken from a study of somatic mutations in cytotoxic T cells in rheumatoid arthritis. Study at large: Each patient's diagnosis was followed right away by a blood draw (30 ml EDTA), before any treatment.

Study processing details: Expanded CD8+ clones from patients, those larger than 1%, seldom had a match among published virus-specific TCRB sequences. The table came from immunoSEQ multiplex PCR; TCRdb's copy has only in-frame clones and leaves some out. For V, J and clone size, that table is used; D and trimming come from the DNA. The sample contains approximately 18,000 clones, approximately 80% of which appear only once. Material: CD8+ T cells sorted from blood. The TCR sequence derives from an adult with rheumatoid arthritis. The V and J genes are TRBV9 and TRBJ2-7, with a tentative D call TRBD1 (5 bases). As DNA, the CDR3 is TGTGCCAGCAGCGTAGTCGCAGGGCCTTCCTACGAGCAGTACTTC. Its protein product is CASSVVAGPSYEQYF. Supplemented by reference TRBV9 and TRBJ2-7, the full variable domain reads DSGVTQTPKHLITATGQRVTLRCSPRSGDLSVYWYQQSLDQGLQFLIQYYNGEERAKGNILERFSAQQFPDLHSELNLSSLELGDSALYFCASSVVAGPSYEQYFGPGTRLTVT.